This T cell receptor (beta chain) appears in the sequencing data of a study of blood T cell repertoires in COVID-19. Background on the study: PBMCs, B-cell-depleted T cells, or T cells provided the cDNA or gDNA that made up the material.

Original data processing: Reference gene primers were amplified, and this amplification served to estimate nucleated cell counts. Using immunoSEQ multiplex PCR, the repertoire was profiled, and TCRdb retains in-frame clones only, with some absent. V and J calls and clone size are given by that table; D and trimming were obtained from the DNA. The sample has approximately 300,000 clones, approximately 90% seen once. All enrollees were roughly 18 to 90 years old and from about 24 US areas. Which cohort a participant joined came from the clinical history participants gave. The CDR3 covers 13 residues. Between the trimmed V and J ends, which lost 5 bases and 5 bases, there was a span of 12 bases. CDR1 is SGHTA and CDR2 is FQGNSA in the germline V gene.

The sequence was collected from a woman aged 18-29 years who had recovered from COVID-19. Input material: PBMCs or T cells enriched from blood (not recorded which). The chain has TRBV7-2 and TRBJ2-5; D may be TRBD2 (5 bases). The CDR3 nucleotides are TGTGCCAGCAGCAGACCCCCGGGGGAGACCCAGTACTTC. Its protein product is CASSRPPGETQYF.